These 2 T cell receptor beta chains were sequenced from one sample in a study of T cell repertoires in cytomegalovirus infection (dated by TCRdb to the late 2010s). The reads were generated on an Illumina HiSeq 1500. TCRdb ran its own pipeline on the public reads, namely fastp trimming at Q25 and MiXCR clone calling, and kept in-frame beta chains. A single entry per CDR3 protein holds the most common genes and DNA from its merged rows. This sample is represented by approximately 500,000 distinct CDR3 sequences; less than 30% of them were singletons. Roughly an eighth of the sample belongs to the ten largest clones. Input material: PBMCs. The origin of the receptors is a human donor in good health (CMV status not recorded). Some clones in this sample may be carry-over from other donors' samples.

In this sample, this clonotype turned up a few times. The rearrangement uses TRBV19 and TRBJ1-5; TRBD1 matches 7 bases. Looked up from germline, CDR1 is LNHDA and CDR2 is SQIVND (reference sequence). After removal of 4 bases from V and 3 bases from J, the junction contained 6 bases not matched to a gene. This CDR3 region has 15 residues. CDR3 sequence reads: CASSTDRANNQPQHF. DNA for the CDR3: TGTGCCAGTAGTACCGACAGGGCTAACAATCAGCCCCAGCATTTT.

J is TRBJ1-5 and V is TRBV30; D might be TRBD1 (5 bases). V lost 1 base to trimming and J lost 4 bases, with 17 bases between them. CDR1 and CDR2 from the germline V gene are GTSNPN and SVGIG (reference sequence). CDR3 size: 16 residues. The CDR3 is CAWSALFGGQNQPQHF. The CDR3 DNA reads TGTGCCTGGAGTGCCCTGTTTGGAGGACAAAATCAGCCCCAGCATTTT.